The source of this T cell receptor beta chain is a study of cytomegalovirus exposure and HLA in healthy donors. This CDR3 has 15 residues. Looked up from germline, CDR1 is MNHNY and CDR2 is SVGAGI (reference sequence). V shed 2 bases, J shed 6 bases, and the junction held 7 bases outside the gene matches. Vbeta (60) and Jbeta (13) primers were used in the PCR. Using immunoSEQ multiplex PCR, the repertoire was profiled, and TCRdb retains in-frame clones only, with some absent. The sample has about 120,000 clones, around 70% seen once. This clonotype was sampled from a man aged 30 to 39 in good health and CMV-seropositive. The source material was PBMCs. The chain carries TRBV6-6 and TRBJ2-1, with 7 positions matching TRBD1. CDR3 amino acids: CASSYRGRGGNEQFF. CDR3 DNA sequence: TGTGCCAGCAGTTACAGGGGGCGAGGTGGCAATGAGCAGTTCTTC.